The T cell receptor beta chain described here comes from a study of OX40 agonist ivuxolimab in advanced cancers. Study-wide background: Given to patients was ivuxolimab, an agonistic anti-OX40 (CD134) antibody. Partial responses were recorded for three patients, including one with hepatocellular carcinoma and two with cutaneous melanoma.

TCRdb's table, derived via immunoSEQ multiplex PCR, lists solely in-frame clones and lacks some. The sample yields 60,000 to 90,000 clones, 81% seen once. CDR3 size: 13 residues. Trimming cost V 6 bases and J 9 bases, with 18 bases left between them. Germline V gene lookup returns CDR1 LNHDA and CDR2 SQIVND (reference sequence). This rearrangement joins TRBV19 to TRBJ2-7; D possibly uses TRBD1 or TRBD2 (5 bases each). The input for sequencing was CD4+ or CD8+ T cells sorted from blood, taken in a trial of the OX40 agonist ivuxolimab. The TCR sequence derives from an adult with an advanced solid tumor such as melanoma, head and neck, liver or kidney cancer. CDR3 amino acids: CASRPLEGTMQYF. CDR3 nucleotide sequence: TGTGCCAGTAGGCCCCTAGAGGGGACCATGCAGTACTTC.